This record concerns one T cell receptor (beta chain) sequence. Antigen unknown. Production of TCR beta cDNA relied on 5'RACE template switching with UMIs. TCRdb re-called the 5' RACE reads, yielding one record per CDR3 amino acid sequence without DNA. The sample table sets out a few hundred thousand distinct CDR3 sequences. This record comes from a study of T cells expressing NK-cell markers. Study-level findings and limits: The contribution of dominant NKG2C+ clonotypes to CD8+ T cells in about six donors was roughly 1.0-7.5%.

This CDR3 has 15 residues. The germline V gene has CDR1 LGHDT and CDR2 YNNKEL (reference sequence). Sample: blood T cells: a sorted CD56 or NKG2C T cell subset, CD4+ or CD8+ T cells, or bulk PBMC T cells (not recorded which). The TCR originated in a man aged 18-70 years in good health. This chain links TRBV3-1 with TRBJ2-1; TCRdb calls TRBD2, which cannot be checked without DNA. CDR3 in amino acids: CASRGLAGPTNEQFF.